The 26 T cell receptor beta chains presented below share a single source sample, sequenced in a study of blood T cell repertoires in COVID-19. Generated by immunoSEQ multiplex PCR, the TCRdb table keeps only in-frame clones and is missing some. In the table there are some 490,000 clones, 70% to 90% of which are singletons. The source material was PBMCs or T cells enriched from blood (not recorded which). These receptors were collected from a woman between 55 and 75 years old who had recovered from COVID-19.

The count of this clone is one. CDR3: CASSALDISYEQYF. Here the CDR3 DNA reads TGTGCCAGCAGCGCCCTGGACATCTCCTACGAGCAGTACTTC. The V and J genes are TRBV9 and TRBJ2-7, with a tentative D call TRBD1 (5 bases). V was trimmed by 3 bases and J by 0 bases, leaving 10 bases between them. The CDR3 loop spans 14 amino acids. The germline gives CDR1 SGDLS, CDR2 YYNGEE.

V is TRBV6-5 and J is TRBJ1-5; 7 nucleotides agree with TRBD1. The V gene end was trimmed by 8 bases and the J gene end by 4 bases; junction bases not matched to a gene: 8. The CDR3 covers 14 residues. Germline CDR1 is MNHEY and CDR2 is SVGAGI. CDR3 DNA: TGTGCCAGCCGGGACAGTTGGGGTAATCAGCCCCAGCATTTT. Protein product: CASRDSWGNQPQHF.

J is TRBJ1-2 and V is TRBV6-6; TRBD1 matches 11 bases. The CDR3 totals 14 residues. The V and J ends lost 5 bases and 6 bases, in that order; junction bases with no gene match: 5. Germline CDR1 reads MNHNY; CDR2 reads SVGAGI (reference sequence). The CDR3 sequence: CASSDSGQGDGYTF. In DNA, the CDR3 is TGTGCCAGCAGTGATTCGGGACAGGGGGATGGCTACACCTTC.

The V call is TRBV18, the J call TRBJ1-1; a weak D match, TRBD1 (5 bases). Trimming removed 6 bases at V and 3 bases at J, with 20 bases between. Germline CDR1 is KGHSH and CDR2 is LQKENI. This CDR3 region has 16 residues. The CDR3 loop reads CASSPSMVGGDTEAFF. Written as DNA, the CDR3 is TGTGCCAGCTCCCCCTCGATGGTGGGGGGGGACACTGAAGCTTTCTTT. Full variable domain (missing parts from reference TRBV18 and TRBJ1-1): NAGVMQNPRHLVRRRGQEARLRCSPMKGHSHVYWYRQLPEEGLKFMVYLQKENIIDESGMPKERFSAEFPKEGPSILRIQQVVRGDSAAYFCASSPSMVGGDTEAFFGQGTRLTVV.

The chain is built from TRBV5-1 and TRBJ2-2; TRBD2 matches 8 bases. The germline gives CDR1 SGHRS, CDR2 YFSETQ. The CDR3 length is 15 residues. J lost 6 bases, V lost 6 bases, and 10 bases had no gene match. For the CDR3, the DNA is TGCGCCAGCACACGCGGGAGGAGTCTCCCCGGGGAGCTGTTTTTT. It translates to CASTRGRSLPGELFF.

Only a few counts were recorded for this clone. The chain joins TRBV5-1 to TRBJ2-5; 7 bases agree with TRBD2. CDR3 size: 15 residues. Germline V gene sequence: CDR1 SGHRS, CDR2 YFSETQ. Trimming cost V 4 bases and J 5 bases; bases outside gene matches: 11. The CDR3 here is CASSRARGDGETQYF. The CDR3 DNA follows: TGCGCCAGCAGCAGAGCTCGGGGGGACGGGGAGACCCAGTACTTC.

The rearrangement uses TRBV9 and TRBJ2-7, with a tentative D call TRBD1 (6 bases). The CDR3 is made up of 15 amino acids. Per germline, CDR1 SGDLS and CDR2 YYNGEE. The germline V and J ends were trimmed by 0 bases and 2 bases, with 12 bases remaining between them. The DNA for the CDR3 is TGTGCCAGCAGCGTAGCCCCGGGGACACCCTACGAGCAGTACTTC. Its protein product is CASSVAPGTPYEQYF.

The genes are TRBV2 and TRBJ2-2; possible D gene TRBD2, 6 bases. Germline CDR1 and CDR2: SNHLY and FYNNEI. The CDR3 runs 14 residues. V lost 9 bases and J 0 bases, leaving 11 bases between the germline ends. CDR3 in DNA: TGTGCCAGGTCCGGGGGTACGAACACCGGGGAGCTGTTTTTT. It encodes CARSGGTNTGELFF.

The chain employs TRBV9 and TRBJ2-1; D perhaps matches TRBD2 (5 bases). Per the germline V gene, CDR1 is SGDLS and CDR2 is YYNGEE. The CDR3 loop spans 15 amino acids. The V gene lost 5 bases and the J gene lost 4 bases, with 16 bases spanning the gap. The CDR3 bases are TGTGCCAGCAGTTTCTCTGGCGGGTATTACAATGAGCAGTTCTTC. As protein: CASSFSGGYYNEQFF.

Remarks on this clone: The sample contains more than one DNA sequence encoding this CDR3. The chain uses TRBV10-3 and TRBJ2-3, with 13 bases lining up with TRBD2. The CDR3 is 16 residues long. Trimming at V came to 5 bases and at J to 3 bases, leaving 5 bases not matched to a gene. Germline lookup yields CDR1 ENHRY and CDR2 SYGVKD. This chain's CDR3 is CAISRLAGGTTDTQYF. In DNA form, the CDR3 reads TGTGCCATCAGTAGACTAGCGGGGGGAACAACAGATACGCAGTATTTT.

The V gene is TRBV24-1, the J gene TRBJ2-2, with D perhaps matching TRBD2 (5 bases). The CDR3 runs 16 residues. Trimming shortened V by 4 bases and J by 3 bases, and 14 bases separated the two germline ends. Germline V gene sequence: CDR1 KGHDR, CDR2 SFDVKD. CDR3 residues: CATSELPPRDTGELFF. Written as DNA, the CDR3 is TGTGCCACCAGTGAACTTCCTCCGAGGGACACCGGGGAGCTGTTTTTT.

In regard to this clone: Within the sample, other DNA sequences also encode this same CDR3. The rearrangement links TRBV18 to TRBJ2-2; possible D gene TRBD1, 6 bases. The germline V gene has CDR1 KGHSH and CDR2 LQKENI. The CDR3 is 14 residues long. Trimming left V 3 bases short and J 5 bases short, with 10 bases between. CDR3 amino acids: CASSPDRATGELFF. The CDR3, as DNA: TGTGCCAGCTCACCGGACAGAGCGACCGGGGAGCTGTTTTTT.

V usage is TRBV7-2 and J usage is TRBJ2-5, with a possible D match to TRBD2 (6 bases). The CDR3 is 14 amino acids. Trimming took 4 bases from V and 3 from J, leaving 12 bases between them. Germline V gene data show CDR1 as SGHTA and CDR2 as FQGNSA. In nucleotides, the CDR3 is TGTGCCAGCAGCTCCCCCCCGGGGGAAGAGACCCAGTACTTC. Translating gives CASSSPPGEETQYF.

The rearrangement links TRBV12-3 or TRBV12-4 to TRBJ2-6, with D uncertain. The CDR3 is made up of 12 amino acids. The germline V and J ends were trimmed by 7 bases and 5 bases, with 6 bases remaining between them. The CDR3 here is CASTLRANVLTF. In nucleotides, the CDR3 is TGTGCCAGCACACTTCGGGCCAACGTCCTGACTTTC.

The rearrangement links TRBV4-1 to TRBJ1-5; the D is unclear. The germline CDR1 and CDR2 sequences are MGHRA and YSYEKL. V shed 2 bases and J shed 6 bases, with 8 bases lying between them. This CDR3 is 13 amino acids long. This CDR3 is CASSQQDRQPQHF. The CDR3 DNA follows: TGCGCCAGCAGCCAACAGGATCGTCAGCCCCAGCATTTT.

The chain employs TRBV11-2 and TRBJ2-1; TRBD1 matches at 11 bases. In germline, CDR1 is SGHAT, CDR2 FQNNGV. The length of the CDR3 is 16 residues. V was pared by 5 bases and J by 4 bases, with 7 bases of the junction left unmatched. The CDR3 bases are TGTGCCAGCAGCCCCCGGGACAGGGGGTCTTACAATGAGCAGTTCTTC. Translating it yields CASSPRDRGSYNEQFF.

In its sample, this clone was seen once. This chain connects TRBV5-1 to TRBJ1-3, with TRBD1 identical over 11 bases. Trimming at V came to 0 bases and at J to 0 bases, leaving 2 bases not matched to a gene. Germline V CDR1 and CDR2: SGHRS, YFSETQ. The CDR3 consists of 17 residues. The CDR3 spells CASSLGGTGGSGNTIYF. The CDR3 DNA reads as TGCGCCAGCAGCTTGGGCGGGACAGGGGGCTCTGGAAACACCATATATTTT.

This clone was counted a single time. V is TRBV27 and J is TRBJ2-3; 8 bases agree with TRBD2. Germline V gives CDR1 MNHEY, CDR2 SMNVEV (reference sequence). The CDR3 loop spans 17 amino acids. J was trimmed by 5 bases and V by 4 bases; bases with no gene match: 14. The CDR3 region has the DNA TGTGCCAGCAGTTCCCCGATCCTGCGGGGGGTAAAAGATACGCAGTATTTT. It codes for CASSSPILRGVKDTQYF.

The chain carries TRBV5-1 and TRBJ2-3; 9 bases fit TRBD1. This CDR3 is built from 20 residues. Trimming took 4 bases from V and 0 from J; bases not matched to a gene: 18. Germline CDR1 and CDR2: SGHRS and YFSETQ. The CDR3 nucleotides read TGCGCCAGCAGCCGTAAACCGGGGACAGGGAGAGAGTGGAGCACAGATACGCAGTATTTT. Translating it yields CASSRKPGTGREWSTDTQYF.

This chain joins TRBV7-2 and TRBJ1-2, with 10 bases aligning to TRBD1. This CDR3 is 15 amino acids long. Per the germline V gene, CDR1 is SGHTA and CDR2 is FQGNSA. The V and J ends lost 6 bases and 2 bases, in that order; junction bases with no gene match: 6. The chain's CDR3 is CASSIPGQGNYGYTF. The DNA for the CDR3 is TGTGCCAGCAGTATACCGGGACAGGGGAACTATGGCTACACCTTC. Variable domain in full (rest from reference TRBV7-2 and TRBJ1-2): GAGVSQSPSNKVTEKGKDVELRCDPISGHTALYWYRQSLGQGLEFLIYFQGNSAPDKSGLPSDRFSAERTGGSVSTLTIQRTQQEDSAVYLCASSIPGQGNYGYTFGSGTRLTVV.

The genes are TRBV6-4 and TRBJ2-1, with D unresolved. V lost 5 bases to trimming and J lost 6 bases, with 17 bases between them. Germline CDR1 MRHNA, CDR2 SNTAGT. This CDR3 has 15 residues. CDR3 protein: CASSFSSLSANEQFF. The DNA of the CDR3 is TGTGCCAGCAGTTTCTCTTCCCTATCTGCCAATGAGCAGTTCTTC.

The rearrangement uses TRBV5-1 and TRBJ2-5; TRBD1 is a possible D gene (5 bases). Germline-derived CDR1 and CDR2 are SGHRS and YFSETQ. The CDR3 has 16 residues. The V end was cut by 3 bases, the J end by 9 bases, with 24 bases between. The CDR3, as DNA: TGCGCCAGCAGCTCCCATGGCCAGGGCCCGCCTAAGCCCCAGTACTTC. This sequence encodes CASSSHGQGPPKPQYF.

V and J are TRBV19 and TRBJ1-4, with 8 bases fitting TRBD1. The germline V gene encodes CDR1 LNHDA and CDR2 SQIVND (reference sequence). The CDR3 is 14 residues long. J was trimmed by 9 bases and V by 1 base; bases with no gene match: 4. The CDR3 protein is CASSIASGGQKLFF. CDR3 DNA sequence: TGTGCCAGTAGTATAGCTTCAGGGGGCCAAAAACTGTTTTTT. The variable domain in full, completed from reference TRBV19 and TRBJ1-4, reads DGGITQSPKYLFRKEGQNVTLSCEQNLNHDAMYWYRQDPGQGLRLIYYSQIVNDFQKGDIAEGYSVSREKKESFPLTVTSAQKNPTAFYLCASSIASGGQKLFFGSGTQLSVL.

V is TRBV29-1 and J is TRBJ2-3; 10 bases align to TRBD1. The germline gives CDR1 SQVTM, CDR2 ANQGSEA. J was trimmed by 5 bases and V by 7 bases; bases with no gene match: 12. The CDR3 is 15 residues long. As DNA, the CDR3 is TGCAGCGCTTTACGACAGGGGGCGTCAATAGATACGCAGTATTTT. Translating it yields CSALRQGASIDTQYF.

This chain connects TRBV4-1 to TRBJ2-7; 8 nucleotides line up with TRBD2. This CDR3 region has 15 residues. V was clipped by 4 bases and J by 3 bases; unmatched bases: 8. In germline, CDR1 is MGHRA, CDR2 YSYEKL. In DNA, the CDR3 is TGCGCCAGCAGCCCCTCGGGGGGGTGGGACTACGAGCAGTACTTC. Amino acid sequence: CASSPSGGWDYEQYF.

The J gene is TRBJ2-3, the V gene TRBV9; D is ambiguous. V was trimmed by 0 bases and J by 6 bases, leaving 17 bases between them. This CDR3 spans 16 amino acids. Germline V gives CDR1 SGDLS, CDR2 YYNGEE. The CDR3: CASSVGRLSSVDTQYF. CDR3 sequence (DNA): TGTGCCAGCAGCGTAGGGCGGCTGTCTTCAGTGGATACGCAGTATTTT.